One and the same sample provided the 22 T cell receptor beta chains below, sequenced in a study of tissue T cells after allogeneic stem cell transplantation (dated by TCRdb to between 2021 and 2023). Library preparation employed the immunoSEQ multiplex PCR assay. TCRdb's version of the immuneACCESS table is confined to in-frame rearrangements and falls short of the full clone set. An unresolved V gene accounts for under half of the shortfall where checked; the remainder is of unknown origin. A total of 3,500 or so clones appear in this sample, roughly 53% of them only once. Jointly, the top ten make up about 16% of the sample. What this sample's time point label stands for: mouse harvest day 14 after allogeneic transplant. Each mouse graft consisted of 10^7 T-cell-depleted bone marrow cells plus 10^6 splenic CD5+ T cells and was given by tail vein injection. The sequenced sample was gut tissue. These receptors all come from a female BALB/c mouse given C57BL/6 T cells with graft-versus-host disease after an allogeneic hematopoietic cell transplant.

Comments on this clone: Gene names denote mouse genes. The read ends 1 residue shy of where the CDR3 ends; the end is completed using the germline J gene. The V gene is TRBV3, the J gene TRBJ1-1; D unresolved. Germline V gene lookup returns CDR1 SNHLY and CDR2 FYNGKV (reference sequence). The ends were cut back, 1 base at V and 1 base at J, with 4 bases in the middle. This CDR3 is built from 13 residues. The CDR3 region is CASSLGVNTEVFF. CDR3 DNA, as far as it was read: TGTGCCAGCAGCTTAGGGGTAAACACAGAAGTCTTC.

This clone was recorded a few times. Gene names and germline match the mouse. The read halts 1 residue ahead of the CDR3 end, with the missing end drawn from the germline J gene. V gene TRBV23 combines with J gene TRBJ2-7. This CDR3 has 11 residues. Germline V gives CDR1 KGHTA, CDR2 FQNQQP. CDR3 DNA, as far as it was read: TGCTCCAGCAGTCGGCAGTATGAACAGTAC. Translation gives CSSSRQYEQY. The full CDR3 is CSSSRQYEQYF.

In regard to this clone: Gene names are the mouse ones. The CDR3 end falls 1 residue outside the read, so it is completed with the germline J gene. The chain recombines TRBV26 with TRBJ2-3, with TRBD2 matching over 10 bases. The CDR3 is 15 residues long. J was trimmed by 4 bases and V by 2 bases; bases with no gene match: 3. CDR1 KGHPV and CDR2 FQNQEV come from the germline V gene (reference sequence). This chain's CDR3 is CASSLGLGAPETLYF. The part of the CDR3 DNA that was read is TGTGCCAGCAGTCTGGGACTGGGGGCTCCAGAAACGCTGTAT.

Note on this clone: Gene and germline names: mouse. Read data end 1 residue before the CDR3 end; the end is taken from the germline J gene. This chain uses TRBV26 with TRBJ1-6; 11 bases fit TRBD1. TRBJ1-6 is labeled an ORF, and its function is uncertain. Trimming cost V 4 bases and J 6 bases; bases outside gene matches: 5. The CDR3 has 16 amino acids. Germline-derived CDR1 and CDR2 are KGHPV and FQNQEV (reference sequence). CDR3 DNA, as far as it was read: TGTGCCAGCAGTCCGGACAGGGGGCGTATTAATTCGCCCCTCTAC. Its protein is CASSPDRGRINSPLY. The whole CDR3 region reads CASSPDRGRINSPLYF.

This clone appeared a few times. Germline and genes here are mouse. The read ends 1 residue early relative to the CDR3; the germline J gene fills the gap. V usage is TRBV26 and J usage is TRBJ2-1, with TRBD1 matching over 7 bases. Unmatched junction bases numbered 1, after V lost 3 bases and J lost 5 bases. CDR3 size: 13 residues. The V gene's germline CDR1 is KGHPV and CDR2 FQNQEV (reference sequence). The sequenced CDR3 bases are TGTGCCAGCAGTCTAGACAGGGATGCTGAGCAGTTC. Residues: CASSLDRDAEQF. The complete CDR3 reads CASSLDRDAEQFF.

Turning to this clone: Genes and germline come from the mouse. CDR3 bases read: TGTGCCAGCAGCTCCATTCAAAACACCTTGTAC. Translating it yields CASSSIQNTLY. The full-length CDR3 reads as CASSSIQNTLYF. This rearrangement joins TRBV3 to TRBJ2-4; D remains unclear. The read ends 1 residue before the CDR3 terminus; that terminus is restored from the germline J gene. This CDR3 is 12 amino acids long. Trimming pared 4 bases from V and 2 bases from J, leaving 4 bases between. CDR1 and CDR2 from the germline V gene are SNHLY and FYNGKV (reference sequence). Full variable domain (missing parts from reference TRBV3 and TRBJ2-4): GPKVLQIPSHQIIDMGQMVTLNCDPVSNHLYFYWYKQILGQQMEFLVNFYNGKVMEKSKLFKDQFSVERPDGSYFTLKIQPTALEDSAVYFCASSSIQNTLYFGAGTRLSVL.

This clone is labeled as large. The gene names given are mouse names. The read falls 1 residue short of the CDR3 end, and the missing part is taken from the germline J gene. The rearrangement uses TRBV12-1 and TRBJ1-4; no clear D gene. The V gene's germline CDR1 is SGHSN and CDR2 HYEKVE. CDR3 length equals 14 residues. V shed 0 bases and J shed 0 bases, with 4 bases lying between them. The sequenced part of the CDR3 DNA is TGTGCCAGCTCTCTCGGGGTTTCCAACGAAAGATTATTT. Its translation is CASSLGVSNERLF. In full, the CDR3 is CASSLGVSNERLFF.

By its share, this clone is large. The gene names given are mouse names. Read sequence stops 1 residue before the CDR3 end, and the germline J gene provides the missing end. This chain connects TRBV3 to TRBJ2-7; 7 nucleotides agree with TRBD1. The CDR3 contains 13 residues. J lost 4 bases, V lost 6 bases, and 6 bases had no gene match. CDR1 and CDR2 (germline): SNHLY, FYNGKV (reference sequence). The CDR3 is CASSLGTVYEQYF. The part of the CDR3 DNA that was read is TGTGCCAGCAGTCTCGGGACAGTATATGAACAGTAC.

Notes on this clone: Genes and germline come from the mouse. The read is 1 residue too short to cover the CDR3 end, so that end is filled in from the germline J gene. The chain uses TRBV12-2 and TRBJ2-5; D is unclear. Germline CDR1 SGHLS, CDR2 HYDKME. There are 13 residues in the CDR3. The V end was cut by 2 bases, the J end by 4 bases, with 9 bases between. CDR3 in amino acids: CASSRQREDTQYF. The sequenced CDR3 bases are TGTGCCAGCTCTCGGCAGAGGGAAGACACCCAGTAC. The full variable domain, with the rest looked up from reference TRBV12-2 and TRBJ2-5, is NSGVVQSPRYIIKGKGERSILKCIPISGHLSVAWYQQTQGQELKFFIQHYDKMERDKGNLPSRFSVQQFDDYHSEMNMSALELEDSAVYFCASSRQREDTQYFGPGTRLLVL.

As regards this clone: Gene names and germline match the mouse. The read falls 1 residue short of the CDR3 end, and the missing part is taken from the germline J gene. This sequence joins TRBV16 and TRBJ2-5; 13 bases fit TRBD2. Germline lookup yields CDR1 SGHSA and CDR2 FRNQAP. The junction had 1 base not matched to a gene; V was cut back by 4 bases and J by 3 bases. CDR3 size: 15 residues. CDR3 amino acids: CASSWTGGAQDTQYF. Partial CDR3 DNA: TGTGCAAGCAGCTGGACTGGGGGGGCGCAAGACACCCAGTAC.

In regard to this clone: Germline and genes: mouse. The read ends 1 residue before the CDR3 terminus; that terminus is restored from the germline J gene. The V call is TRBV19, the J call TRBJ1-1; 7 nucleotides align to TRBD1. V was pared by 4 bases and J by 0 bases, with 3 bases of the junction left unmatched. The CDR3 totals 14 residues. The germline V gene encodes CDR1 FNHDT and CDR2 SITEND (reference sequence). The CDR3: CASSYGTANTEVFF. The part of the CDR3 DNA that was read is TGTGCCAGCAGTTACGGGACAGCAAACACAGAAGTCTTC.

A note on this clone: These gene names are mouse names. The read terminates 1 residue before the CDR3 end, so the remaining end is supplied by the germline J gene. The chain joins TRBV26 to TRBJ2-7; the D is unclear. V lost 4 bases and J 0 bases, leaving 4 bases between the germline ends. Germline CDR1 is KGHPV and CDR2 is FQNQEV (reference sequence). The CDR3 totals 12 residues. CDR3 region: CASSRVSYEQYF. The DNA read from the CDR3 is TGTGCCAGCAGTCGAGTCTCCTATGAACAGTAC.

To note about this clone: Gene and germline names: mouse. The sequence runs out 1 residue before the end of the CDR3; the remainder is reconstructed from the germline J gene. The chain is built from TRBV3 and TRBJ1-4; D might be TRBD1 (6 bases). V lost 6 bases and J lost 0, with 8 bases in between. CDR1 is SNHLY, CDR2 FYNGKV, per germline (reference sequence). The CDR3 spans 14 residues. Incomplete CDR3 DNA: TGTGCCAGCAGAGGACAGTTTTCCAACGAAAGATTATTT. Protein product: CASRGQFSNERLF. The full-length CDR3 reads as CASRGQFSNERLFF.

For this clone: Genes and germline are mouse. The read is 1 residue too short to cover the CDR3 end, so that end is filled in from the germline J gene. This sequence joins TRBV31 and TRBJ1-4; D is unclear. Trimming took off 4 bases at V and 0 bases at J, with 6 bases between the two ends. The CDR3 totals 13 residues. The V gene's germline CDR1 is GKSSPN and CDR2 SITVG. The part of the CDR3 DNA that was read is TGTGCCTGGACACAAATTTCCAACGAAAGATTATTT. It yields the protein CAWTQISNERLF. The entire CDR3 protein reads CAWTQISNERLFF.

Comments on this clone: Mouse gene names and germline throughout. The read terminates 1 residue ahead of where the CDR3 ends, so the germline J gene completes it. The J gene is TRBJ2-5, the V gene TRBV2; the match to TRBD2 covers 8 bases. CDR1 LGHNA and CDR2 YSYQKL come from the germline V gene. J was trimmed by 6 bases and V by 1 base; bases with no gene match: 12. This CDR3 region has 17 residues. Partial CDR3 DNA: TGTGCCAGCAGCCAAGGAGAAGGGGGGGGCGCGTATGACACCCAGTAC. This codes for CASSQGEGGGAYDTQY. The whole CDR3 protein reads CASSQGEGGGAYDTQYF.

In regard to this clone: The listed genes are named as in mouse. The CDR3 goes on 1 residue after the read ends, and that part is filled in from the germline J gene. The chain couples TRBV26 to TRBJ1-6; D gene ambiguous. TRBJ1-6 is assigned to the ORF class and has an uncertain function. Germline CDR1 and CDR2: KGHPV and FQNQEV (reference sequence). Deletions cut 2 bases from V and 5 bases from J, with 4 bases between. The CDR3 is 13 residues long. CDR3 sequence reads: CASSLAHNSPLYF. The sequenced part of the CDR3 DNA is TGTGCCAGCAGTCTGGCCCATAATTCGCCCCTCTAC.

Regarding this clone: Gene names denote mouse genes. The read gets to within 1 residue of the CDR3 end, and the germline J gene fills in the rest. The J gene is TRBJ2-5, the V gene TRBV13-2, with 13 bases fitting TRBD2. This CDR3 is built from 16 residues. The V gene's germline CDR1 is NNHNN and CDR2 SYGAGS (reference sequence). V dropped 3 bases and J dropped 5; count of bases not matched to a gene: 6. The CDR3 DNA, read in part, is TGTGCCAGCGGTGCACCGGGACTGGGGGGGGGAGACACCCAGTAC. This sequence encodes CASGAPGLGGGDTQY. The complete CDR3 sequence is CASGAPGLGGGDTQYF.

Worth noting for this clone: The gene names given are mouse names. The read ends 1 residue early relative to the CDR3; the germline J gene fills the gap. The rearrangement uses TRBV26 and TRBJ2-4, with D perhaps given as TRBD1 or TRBD2 (5 bases each). Trimming removed 3 bases at V and 7 bases at J, with 11 bases between. The CDR3 covers 13 residues. Germline CDR1 and CDR2: KGHPV and FQNQEV (reference sequence). Incomplete CDR3 DNA: TGTGCCAGCAGTCTTCCAGGGACGGACACCTTGTAC. It specifies CASSLPGTDTLY. The full CDR3 protein reads CASSLPGTDTLYF.

Of note for this clone: Gene names follow the mouse nomenclature. The read terminates 1 residue before the CDR3 end, so the remaining end is supplied by the germline J gene. The chain combines TRBV26 with TRBJ2-4, with D perhaps TRBD1 (5 bases). Trimming stripped 4 bases from V and 2 bases from J, with 7 bases between. This CDR3 region has 13 residues. CDR1 is KGHPV and CDR2 is FQNQEV in the germline V gene (reference sequence). This CDR3 reads CASSRTNQNTLYF. Incomplete CDR3 DNA: TGTGCCAGCAGTCGGACAAATCAAAACACCTTGTAC.

This clone has more than one count but fewer than ten. Genes here carry mouse names. Coverage ceases 1 residue before the CDR3 finishes, and the germline J gene fills in the end. The chain recombines TRBV3 with TRBJ2-7, with D possibly matching TRBD1 (6 bases). Germline V gene lookup returns CDR1 SNHLY and CDR2 FYNGKV (reference sequence). V was pared by 1 base and J by 4 bases, with 8 bases between. The CDR3 runs to 13 residues. CDR3 in amino acids: CASSLETGYEQYF. Partial CDR3 DNA: TGTGCCAGCAGCTTAGAAACAGGGTATGAACAGTAC.

With regard to this clone: All gene names here are mouse names. The sequenced fragment ends 1 residue before the CDR3 boundary, so the rest is inferred from the germline J gene. This chain links TRBV20 with TRBJ2-4; D not resolved. The CDR3 spans 13 residues. V was trimmed by 2 bases and J by 0 bases, leaving 6 bases between them. Looked up from germline, CDR1 is GFQATS and CDR2 is STVNSAI. Partial CDR3 DNA: TGTGGTGCTAGGTGGGTTAGTCAAAACACCTTGTAC. It encodes CGARWVSQNTLY. Given in full, the CDR3 is CGARWVSQNTLYF.

Details on this clone: Germline and genes: mouse. The covered CDR3 bases are TGTGCCAGCAGTATATGGACAGACTCCGACTACACC. The encoded protein is CASSIWTDSDYT. The complete CDR3 protein is CASSIWTDSDYTF. V usage is TRBV19 and J usage is TRBJ1-2, with D possibly matching TRBD1 (6 bases). The read is 1 residue too short to cover the CDR3 end, so that end is filled in from the germline J gene. CDR1 FNHDT and CDR2 SITEND come from the germline V gene (reference sequence). This CDR3 has 13 amino acids. Deletions cut 1 base from V and 3 bases from J, with 7 bases between.